Listed here is a single TCR beta chain. A junction end diverges from the germline sequence, so it may reflect a read error. Patients with uncontrolled infections, other autoimmune diseases, pregnancy or lactation were excluded. Orbital computed tomography, thyroid ultrasound, serum thyroxine and TRAb, and clinical symptoms together informed the diagnoses. PBMCs were derived from 10 ml fresh peripheral blood. The CDR3 is made up of 16 amino acids. From germline, CDR1 is SGHTS and CDR2 YDEGEE. This sample stems from a study of T cells in Graves' hyperthyroidism and ophthalmopathy. TCR beta CDR3 regions were amplified from RNA transcripts. First-round RT-PCR targeting the TCR CDR3 was performed with the HTBI primer set. One entry per CDR3 protein results from TCRdb running MiXCR on the multiplex PCR reads. Of fewer than 650,000 distinct CDR3 sequences listed, approximately 15% were seen once; the top ten hold 6.5% to 9%.

The chain employs TRBV5-8 and TRBJ2-1, with TRBD2 matching 7 bases. This sequence originates from a woman between 18 and 29 years old with Graves' ophthalmopathy. Sample: blood. The CDR3 sequence is CASSSPTAGTYNEQLF. CDR3 sequence (DNA): TGTGCCAGCAGCTCGCCGACAGCGGGAACCTACAATGAGCAGCTCTTC.